This TCR beta chain was profiled in a study of breast tumors, draining lymph nodes, adjacent tissues. Findings of the study overall: Tumor T cell lymph node origin was a supported hypothesis, not proven. Findings are consistent with lymph node origin and intratumoral expansion of most tumor T cells. Compared with basal-like, luminal-like tumors shared significantly more repertoire with nontumor tissue. Tumor TCR diversity was below lymph nodes but above nontumor tissue.

From germline, CDR1 is DFQATT and CDR2 SNEGSKA (reference sequence). CDR3 size: 19 residues. Trimming cost V 6 bases and J 0 bases, with 26 bases left between them. One entry per CDR3 protein results from TCRdb running MiXCR on the multiplex PCR reads. The sample includes approximately 210,000 distinct CDR3 sequences, around 34% of them seen just once. In regard to this clonotype: Its antigen is unknown.

Samples came from axillary lymph nodes draining the breast cancer. This receptor was obtained from a female donor with breast cancer. Some clones in this sample may be carry-over from other donors' samples. The chain is built from TRBV20-1 and TRBJ2-2, with D maybe TRBD1 (6 bases). The sequencing input was axillary lymph node tissue. The CDR3 DNA is TGCAGTGCCAGCAGCCAATCCCTCAGGGGCCCCACGAACACCGGGGAGCTGTTTTTT. This gives the protein CSASSQSLRGPTNTGELFF.